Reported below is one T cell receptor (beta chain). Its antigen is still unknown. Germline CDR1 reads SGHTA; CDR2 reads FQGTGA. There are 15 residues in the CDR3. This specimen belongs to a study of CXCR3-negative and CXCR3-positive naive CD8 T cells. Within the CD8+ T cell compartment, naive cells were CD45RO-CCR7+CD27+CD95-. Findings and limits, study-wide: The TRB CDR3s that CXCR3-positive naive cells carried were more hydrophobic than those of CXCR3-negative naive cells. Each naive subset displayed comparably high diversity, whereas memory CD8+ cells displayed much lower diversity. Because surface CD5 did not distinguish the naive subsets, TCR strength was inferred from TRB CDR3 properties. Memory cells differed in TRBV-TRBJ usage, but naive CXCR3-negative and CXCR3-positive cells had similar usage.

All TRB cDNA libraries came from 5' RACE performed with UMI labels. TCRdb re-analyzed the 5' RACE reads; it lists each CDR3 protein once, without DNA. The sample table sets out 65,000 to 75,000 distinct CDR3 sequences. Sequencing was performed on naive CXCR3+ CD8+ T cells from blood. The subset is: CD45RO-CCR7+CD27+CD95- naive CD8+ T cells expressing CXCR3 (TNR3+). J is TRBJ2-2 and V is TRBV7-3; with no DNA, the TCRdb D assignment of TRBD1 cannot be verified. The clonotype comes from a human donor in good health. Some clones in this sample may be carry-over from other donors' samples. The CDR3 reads CATSPGTDNTGELFF. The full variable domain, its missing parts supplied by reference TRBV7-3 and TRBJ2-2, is GAGVSQTPSNKVTEKGKYVELRCDPISGHTALYWYRQSLGQGPEFLIYFQGTGAADDSGLPNDRFFAVRPEGSVSTLKIQRTERGDSAVYLCATSPGTDNTGELFFGEGSRLTVL.